This TCR beta chain was retrieved from a study of T cells in Graves' hyperthyroidism and ophthalmopathy. On the study more broadly: Peripheral blood collection took place at initial diagnosis, before any treatment.

When ophthalmopathy did not progress within 18 months, Graves' hyperthyroidism was considered stable. Each patient was aged 18 to 65 and had newly diagnosed hyperthyroidism of under 2 months' duration. 8.5 to 10 ml of fresh peripheral blood supplied the PBMCs. Germline CDR1 and CDR2: SGHRS and YFSETQ. Trimming took off 0 bases at V and 9 bases at J, with 16 bases between the two ends. The CDR3 extends over 16 amino acids. RNA transcripts provided the source from which TCR beta CDR3 regions were amplified. First-round RT-PCR of the TCR CDR3 relied on the HTBI primer set. MiXCR was run by TCRdb on the multiplex PCR reads, yielding one entry per CDR3 protein. The sample shows some 510,000 distinct CDR3 sequences, around 20% of them seen only once.

The specimen sequenced was blood. The rearrangement uses TRBV5-1 and TRBJ1-6; tentatively, D is TRBD1 (5 bases). The clonotype was recovered from a man aged 18 to 30 with Graves' hyperthyroidism. The CDR3 bases are TGCGCCAGCAGCTTGGCCGTAGAAATCGGGGGTTCACCCCTCCACTTT. Translating it yields CASSLAVEIGGSPLHF.